This T cell receptor (beta chain) was obtained from a study of T cell clones after liver transplantation. Study overall: Samples came pre-transplant, pre-randomization before withdrawal, and post-randomization after withdrawal ended. Study findings and constraints: A larger donor-reactive than third-party decline suggested partial antigen-specific deletion.

Only one count was recorded for this clone. The target antigen is unknown. The germline V gene encodes CDR1 SGHRS and CDR2 YFSETQ. Trimming shortened V by 1 base and J by 8 bases, and 15 bases separated the two germline ends. CDR3 length: 15 residues. Here immunoSEQ multiplex PCR was the method, and the copy in TCRdb shows in-frame clones only, minus some. Here the sample spans tens of thousands of clones, 65% to 85% being singletons. The specimen comprised CD4+ T cells from blood, sampled 45 to 47 months after liver transplant. This sequence was found in a human patient who received a liver transplant. Some T cells may be provided by the graft donor. The V gene is TRBV5-1, the J gene TRBJ1-4; a possible D gene is TRBD1 (6 bases). The CDR3 spells CASSLMAGEGEKLFF. In DNA, the CDR3 is TGCGCCAGCAGCTTGATGGCAGGGGAAGGGGAAAAACTGTTTTTT.